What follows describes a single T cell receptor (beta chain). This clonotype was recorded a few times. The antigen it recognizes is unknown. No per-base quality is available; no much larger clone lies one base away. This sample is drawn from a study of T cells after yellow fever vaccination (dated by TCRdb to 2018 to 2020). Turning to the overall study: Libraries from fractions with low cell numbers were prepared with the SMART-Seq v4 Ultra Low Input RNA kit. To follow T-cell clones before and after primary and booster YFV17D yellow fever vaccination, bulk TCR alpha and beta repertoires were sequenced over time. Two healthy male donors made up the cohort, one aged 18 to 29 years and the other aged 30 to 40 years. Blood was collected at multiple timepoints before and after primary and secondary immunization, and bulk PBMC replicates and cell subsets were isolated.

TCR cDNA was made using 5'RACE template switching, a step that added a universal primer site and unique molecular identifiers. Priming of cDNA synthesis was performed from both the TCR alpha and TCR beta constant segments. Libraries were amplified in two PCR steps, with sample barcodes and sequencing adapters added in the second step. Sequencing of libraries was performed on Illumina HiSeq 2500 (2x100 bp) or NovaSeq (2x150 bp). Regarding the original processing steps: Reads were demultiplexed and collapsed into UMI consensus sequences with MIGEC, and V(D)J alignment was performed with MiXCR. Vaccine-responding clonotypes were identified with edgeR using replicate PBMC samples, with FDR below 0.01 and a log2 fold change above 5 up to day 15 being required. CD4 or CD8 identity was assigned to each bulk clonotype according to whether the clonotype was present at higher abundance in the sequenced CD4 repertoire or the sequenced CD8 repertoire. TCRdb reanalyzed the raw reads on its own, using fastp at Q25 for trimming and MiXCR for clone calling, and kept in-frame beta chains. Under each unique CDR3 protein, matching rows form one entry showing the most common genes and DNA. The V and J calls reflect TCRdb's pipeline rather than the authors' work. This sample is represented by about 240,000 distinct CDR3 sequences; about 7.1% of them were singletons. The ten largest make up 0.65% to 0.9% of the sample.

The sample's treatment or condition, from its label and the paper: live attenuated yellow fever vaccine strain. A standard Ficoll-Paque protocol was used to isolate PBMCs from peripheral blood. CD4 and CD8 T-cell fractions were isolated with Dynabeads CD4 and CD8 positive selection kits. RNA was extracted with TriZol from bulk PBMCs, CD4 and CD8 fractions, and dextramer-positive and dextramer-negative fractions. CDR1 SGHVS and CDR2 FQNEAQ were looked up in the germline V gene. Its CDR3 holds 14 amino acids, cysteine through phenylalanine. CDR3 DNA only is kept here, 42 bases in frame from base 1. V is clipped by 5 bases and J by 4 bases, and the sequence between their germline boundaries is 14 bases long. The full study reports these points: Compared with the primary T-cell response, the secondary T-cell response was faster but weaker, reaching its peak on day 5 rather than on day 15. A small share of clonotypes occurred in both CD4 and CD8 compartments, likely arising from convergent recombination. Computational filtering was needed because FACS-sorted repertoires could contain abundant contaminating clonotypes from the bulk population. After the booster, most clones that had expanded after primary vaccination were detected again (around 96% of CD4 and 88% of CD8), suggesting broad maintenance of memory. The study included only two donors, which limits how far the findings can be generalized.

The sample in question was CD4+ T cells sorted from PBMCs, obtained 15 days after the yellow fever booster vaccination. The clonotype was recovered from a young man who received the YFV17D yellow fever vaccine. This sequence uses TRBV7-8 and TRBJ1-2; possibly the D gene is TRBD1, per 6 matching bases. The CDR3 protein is CASSRTEGFYGYTF. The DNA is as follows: TGTGCCAGCAGCCGGACAGAGGGATTCTATGGCTACACCTTC.